The TCR beta chain under discussion was sequenced for a study of blood T cell repertoires in COVID-19. Study at large: Samples came from the United States, Italy and Spain, spanning acute and convalescent COVID-19. PBMCs, B-cell-depleted T cells, or T cells provided the cDNA or gDNA that made up the material.

Authors' data handling: The assay estimated nucleated cells by amplifying reference gene primers. The assay was immunoSEQ multiplex PCR, and TCRdb's table has in-frame clones only and misses some. The V and J calls and clone size come from that table; D and trimming were worked out from the DNA. The sample records fewer than 250,000 clones, 80% to 90% being singletons. The TCR sequence derives from a middle-aged man with acute or convalescent COVID-19. What was sequenced was peripheral blood.

CDR3 bases: TGTGCCAGCAGTTTTGGGACAGGGGGCAACTATGGCTACACCTTC. This sequence encodes CASSFGTGGNYGYTF. The chain employs TRBV28 and TRBJ1-2, with TRBD1 matching over 12 bases. CDR3 length equals 15 residues. Germline V gene lookup returns CDR1 MDHEN and CDR2 SYDVKM. V was pared by 3 bases and J by 2 bases, with 1 base of the junction left unmatched.